A selection of T cell receptor beta chains follows, all from one sample in a study of sequential checkpoint blockade in melanoma. Clones were sequenced by immunoSEQ multiplex PCR, and TCRdb holds only the in-frame ones, with some missing. Of around 15,000 clones in the sample, about 92% were seen once. The sequences come from CD8+ T cells sorted from blood (inferred from file names), collected from a patient given nivolumab and ipilimumab in sequence. Source of these receptors: a human donor with melanoma. Each CDR3 is given with its conserved first and last residue. D genes are given only for firm matches. Size values are once, few and many counts, or a class for expanded clones, and some rows have none.

DNA	CDR3	V	J	size	length	D
TGTGCCAGCAGTTACTCGAGCCGTCAGCCCCAGCATTTT	CASSYSSRQPQHF	TRBV6-6	TRBJ1-5	NA	13	NA
TGTGCCAGCAGTTTATCTTGGACAGCCTACGAGCAGTACTTC	CASSLSWTAYEQYF	TRBV28	TRBJ2-7	NA	14	NA
TGCGCCAGCAGCTCATCCGGGACAGGCTACGAGCAGTACTTC	CASSSSGTGYEQYF	TRBV5-1	TRBJ2-7	NA	14	TRBD1
TGCAGCGTTTACCTCCAGGGTAACTACGAGCAGTACTTC	CSVYLQGNYEQYF	TRBV29-1	TRBJ2-7	NA	13	NA
TGTGCCAGCAGCGTAGAATCAGGGGGCAATCAGCCCCAGCATTTT	CASSVESGGNQPQHF	TRBV9	TRBJ1-5	NA	15	NA
TGTGCCAGCAGCTTAGTCCCGACCGGGTCGGGTGGCTACACCTTC	CASSLVPTGSGGYTF	TRBV7-6	TRBJ1-2	NA	15	NA
TGTGCCAGCAGGAGGGGGGGGACTGAAGCTTTCTTT	CASRRGGTEAFF	TRBV13	TRBJ1-1	NA	12	NA
TGTGCCAGCAGCTTAATGACAGGGTTGTTGGACACTGAAGCTTTCTTT	CASSLMTGLLDTEAFF	TRBV7-8	TRBJ1-1	NA	16	TRBD1
TGTGCCAGCAGTTTGAAGGGGTGGAGAGGAAACACCATATATTTT	CASSLKGWRGNTIYF	TRBV28	TRBJ1-3	NA	15	NA
TGTGCCATCAGTGAAGAGAAGGGAGCCTACGAGCAGTACTTC	CAISEEKGAYEQYF	TRBV10-3	TRBJ2-7	NA	14	NA
TGTGCCAGCAGCTTAGCGTACACTAGCGGGAGTAGGGATGAGCAGTTCTTC	CASSLAYTSGSRDEQFF	TRBV7-9	TRBJ2-1	few	17	TRBD2
TGCAGCGCTGCCTCATACGGACAGGGGGGTATATACGAGCAGTACTTC	CSAASYGQGGIYEQYF	TRBV29-1	TRBJ2-7	NA	16	TRBD1
NA	CASSFVASGTTNEKLFF	TRBV12-1	TRBJ1-4	NA	17	NA
TGTGCCAGCAGTTTGGAGGGACTGGGCAATCAGCCCCAGCATTTT	CASSLEGLGNQPQHF	TRBV28	TRBJ1-5	NA	15	NA
TGTGCCACCCTCAGGGGAAAAGCTAACTATGGCTACACCTTC	CATLRGKANYGYTF	TRBV2	TRBJ1-2	NA	14	NA
TGTGCCAGCAGCCTACAGGGTCTCTCCTACAATGAGCAGTTCTTC	CASSLQGLSYNEQFF	TRBV7-9	TRBJ2-1	NA	15	NA
TGCGCCAGCAGCCAATTTAGGGGGGGGATGTCAGTCGAGCAGTACTTC	CASSQFRGGMSVEQYF	TRBV4-3	TRBJ2-7	NA	16	NA
TGTGCCAGCAGCTTAGGCCGGGGAGGCAATCAGCCCCAGCATTTT	CASSLGRGGNQPQHF	TRBV7-8	TRBJ1-5	NA	15	NA
TGTGCCAGCGTTATACAGGGTATCACTGAAGCTTTCTTT	CASVIQGITEAFF	TRBV2	TRBJ1-1	NA	13	NA
TGTGCCAGCAGTCAAGGGACACGAAACACCATATATTTT	CASSQGTRNTIYF	TRBV6-6	TRBJ1-3	NA	13	NA
TGTGCCAGCAGCCTCAGCGGGAGGGCCACCCACGAGCAGTACTTC	CASSLSGRATHEQYF	TRBV11-2	TRBJ2-7	NA	15	TRBD2
TGTGCCAGTAGTATGCGGTCGGTTAGCAATCAGCCCCAGCATTTT	CASSMRSVSNQPQHF	TRBV19	TRBJ1-5	NA	15	NA
TGTGCCAGCAGTTTGGCGGACAGCTATGGCTACACCTTC	CASSLADSYGYTF	TRBV28	TRBJ1-2	NA	13	NA
TGCAGCGTTGAAGATATAAACTCTGGAAACACCATATATTTT	CSVEDINSGNTIYF	TRBV29-1	TRBJ1-3	NA	14	NA
TGTGCCAGCAGCCAGGGCCTCTTCTATGGCTACACCTTC	CASSQGLFYGYTF	TRBV5-4	TRBJ1-2	NA	13	NA
TGTGCCAGCAGTTTTCACCTCAGGGTCGAACAGCCCCAGCATTTT	CASSFHLRVEQPQHF	TRBV27	TRBJ1-5	NA	15	NA
TGTGCCTGCTCCGGGACAAGGGGCTCTGGAAACACCATATATTTT	CACSGTRGSGNTIYF	TRBV30	TRBJ1-3	NA	15	NA
TGCGCCAGCAGCCAAGATAGGAGTTTTAATTCCTACGAGCAGTACTTC	CASSQDRSFNSYEQYF	TRBV4-1	TRBJ2-7	NA	16	NA
TGTGCCAGCAGCCAAGGGGCAGGGGGAAACACTGAAGCTTTCTTT	CASSQGAGGNTEAFF	TRBV4-2	TRBJ1-1	NA	15	TRBD1